This T cell receptor (beta chain) was identified during a study of cytomegalovirus exposure and HLA in healthy donors. This CDR3 is built from 13 residues. The V gene's germline CDR1 is SGHKS and CDR2 YYEKEE (reference sequence). Losses at the gene ends were 7 bases for V and 4 bases for J; bases not matched to a gene: 4. This clone was seen a few times. Antigen: not known. Whole-study results and caveats: It has been reported that TCR beta sequences accurately predicted the HLA-A and HLA-B alleles of most subjects.

Researchers ran the PCR with 60 Vbeta and 13 Jbeta primers. TCRdb's copy holds only in-frame clones and misses some; the assay was immunoSEQ multiplex PCR. The table has 100,000 or so clones, about 68% seen once. The chain couples TRBV5-5 to TRBJ2-3; 9 nucleotides align to TRBD2. This TCR derives from a man aged 25 to 45 in good health and CMV-seropositive. Sample: PBMCs. Written as DNA, the CDR3 is TGTGCCAGCGATATAGCGGGGGCAGATACGCAGTATTTT. Protein sequence: CASDIAGADTQYF.